The following is a T cell receptor beta chain sequence with its context. This specimen comes from a study of blood T cell repertoires in COVID-19. Study context: The analysed material was cDNA or gDNA that came from T cells, B-cell-depleted T cells, or PBMCs.

Germline assignment: CDR1 LGHDT and CDR2 YNNKEL (reference sequence). Trimming took off 2 bases at V and 8 bases at J, with 9 bases between the two ends. CDR3 length: 12 residues. As originally analysed: Nucleated cell counts were estimated from reference gene primer amplification. TCRdb's table, derived via immunoSEQ multiplex PCR, lists solely in-frame clones and lacks some. From that table come the V and J calls and clone size; the DNA was used to work out D and trimming. The sample has roughly 88,000 clones, about 90% seen once. The sequencing sample was made of peripheral blood. This chain links TRBV3-1 (or the pseudogene TRBV3-2) with TRBJ1-1; no reliable D call. This clonotype was obtained from a woman aged 50 to 65 in a cohort sampled during active COVID-19. DNA for the CDR3: TGTGCCAGCAGCCAACCCCCATCCGAAGCTTTCTTT. Its protein product is CASSQPPSEAFF.